A single sample gave rise to the 30 T cell receptor beta chains below, sequenced in a study of post-analysis software for immune sequencing data. These receptors have no known antigen. Prepared TCR beta cDNA libraries contained unique molecular identifiers. TCRdb ran MiXCR on the PCR reads and lists one entry per CDR3 protein. The profile shows 700,000 to 900,000 distinct CDR3 sequences, about 45% of them singletons. Study results and caveats: In patients, TRBV5-6, TRBV5-1 and TRBV20-1 belonged to 4 or 5 TRBV segments found more frequently than in controls.

Sequencing was performed on blood. The source is a girl aged 10 to 17 with multiple sclerosis.

On this clonotype itself: One end of the junction is discordant with germline, which a read error may explain. The chain uses TRBV28 and TRBJ2-7; TRBD1 aligns across 9 bases. The CDR3 consists of 17 residues. Germline assignment: CDR1 MDHEN and CDR2 SYDVKM. The CDR3, as DNA: TGTGCCAGCAGTTCGATCTTCCGGGACAGGGCCACCTACGAGCGGTACTTC. Translation: CASSSIFRDRATYERYF.

This sequence joins TRBV20-1 and TRBJ2-1; 10 bases agree with TRBD2. The V and J ends lost 1 base and 7 bases, in that order; junction bases with no gene match: 10. The CDR3 has 16 amino acids. Germline V gene sequence: CDR1 DFQATT, CDR2 SNEGSKA (reference sequence). In nucleotides, the CDR3 is TGCAGTGCTAGAGTCCCGCTAGCGGGAGATAAGAATGAGCAGTTCTTC. Translated: CSARVPLAGDKNEQFF.

This chain uses TRBV24-1 with TRBJ2-7; a possible D gene is TRBD2 (5 bases). This CDR3 is built from 13 residues. V was cut by 6 bases and J by 0 bases, with 8 bases left in between. Germline CDR1 and CDR2: KGHDR and SFDVKD. The CDR3 nucleotides are TGTGCCACCAGTTCGGGATACTCCTACGAGCAGTACTTC. Protein sequence: CATSSGYSYEQYF.

CDR3 bases: TGTGCCAGCAGCTTTCTCGGAGTGTACGAGCAGTACTTC. It codes for CASSFLGVYEQYF. This chain links TRBV7-2 with TRBJ2-4; D unresolved. The end of the DNA is better explained by TRBJ2-7, so the J call may be wrong. Germline-derived CDR1 and CDR2 are SGHTA and FQGNSA. The CDR3 runs to 13 residues.

This clonotype was picked up a small number of times. V usage is TRBV9 and J usage is TRBJ2-4; either TRBD1 or TRBD2 may fit D (6 bases each). V was cut by 4 bases and J by 1 base, with 24 bases left in between. The CDR3 loop spans 19 amino acids. From germline, CDR1 is SGDLS and CDR2 YYNGEE. The CDR3 DNA follows: TGTGCCAGCAGCCCATACATTGGAGGGGGATCTAGCGCCAAAAACATTCAGTACTTC. Protein product: CASSPYIGGGSSAKNIQYF.

The chain has TRBV20-1 and TRBJ2-1, with D maybe TRBD2 (6 bases). The V gene lost 5 bases and the J gene lost 10 bases, with 15 bases spanning the gap. CDR3 length: 12 amino acids. The germline V gene encodes CDR1 DFQATT and CDR2 SNEGSKA (reference sequence). CDR3: CSAGPVRGEQFF. The CDR3 bases are TGCAGTGCTGGGCCGGTTCGGGGGGAGCAGTTCTTC.

The chain couples TRBV5-1 to TRBJ2-1, with D perhaps matching TRBD1 (5 bases). V was cut by 2 bases and J by 10 bases, with 13 bases left in between. Per the germline V gene, CDR1 is SGHRS and CDR2 is YFSETQ. The CDR3 contains 13 residues. The CDR3 spells CASSLQTAQEQFF. In nucleotides, the CDR3 is TGCGCCAGCAGCTTACAGACAGCCCAGGAGCAGTTCTTC.

This clonotype was seen only a few times. This chain connects TRBV2 to TRBJ2-6; weak D call: TRBD2 (6 bases). Trimming stripped 3 bases from V and 1 base from J, with 13 bases between. Looked up from germline, CDR1 is SNHLY and CDR2 is FYNNEI. The CDR3 has 17 residues. Written as DNA, the CDR3 is TGTGCCAGCAGTGATCTGGGACTCGATTCTGGGGCCAACGTCCTGACTTTC. Translated, it gives CASSDLGLDSGANVLTF.

J is TRBJ1-2 and V is TRBV27; D uncertain. Germline V gene lookup returns CDR1 MNHEY and CDR2 SMNVEV (reference sequence). Trimming took off 8 bases at V and 6 bases at J, with 22 bases between the two ends. This CDR3 region has 15 residues. The CDR3 DNA sequence: TGTGCCAGCGGGCAGACACATCTAGACCCCCATGGCTACACCTTC. It translates to CASGQTHLDPHGYTF.

This sequence joins TRBV6-1 and TRBJ1-2, with D unresolved. The CDR3 sequence is 15 residues long. Trimming removed 1 base from V and 2 bases from J, with 11 bases in between. Germline loops: CDR1 MNHNS, CDR2 SASEGT. The CDR3 DNA reads TGTGCCAGCAGTGAAGGTTTGGAACGGAACTATGGCTACACCTTC. Its protein is CASSEGLERNYGYTF.

The chain recombines TRBV5-1 with TRBJ2-6, with D hard to call. Germline loops: CDR1 SGHRS, CDR2 YFSETQ. The CDR3 has 13 residues. Trimming left V 5 bases short and J 4 bases short, with 7 bases between. CDR3 in DNA: TGCGCCAGCAGGGGTGGCGGGGCCAACGTCCTGACTTTC. Translating it yields CASRGGGANVLTF. Looking up the rest from reference TRBV5-1 and TRBJ2-6 gives the full variable domain: KAGVTQTPRYLIKTRGQQVTLSCSPISGHRSVSWYQQTPGQGLQFLFEYFSETQRNKGNFPGRFSGRQFSNSRSEMNVSTLELGDSALYLCASRGGGANVLTFGAGSRLTVL.

V usage is TRBV29-1 and J usage is TRBJ2-5; 9 nucleotides align to TRBD1. Germline CDR1 reads SQVTM; CDR2 reads ANQGSEA. The ends lost 7 bases at V and 3 bases at J; junction bases unmatched: 12. The CDR3 sequence is 15 residues long. For the CDR3, the DNA is TGCAGCGCTGCCTTACAGGGGGCCGCGAAAGAGACCCAGTACTTC. This encodes CSAALQGAAKETQYF.

The V gene is TRBV28, the J gene TRBJ2-1, with 7 positions matching TRBD2. This CDR3 region has 15 residues. The junction had 10 bases not matched to a gene; V was cut back by 8 bases and J by 3 bases. Germline V gene lookup returns CDR1 MDHEN and CDR2 SYDVKM. The CDR3 sequence is CASLTAGYGYNEQFF. CDR3 sequence (DNA): TGTGCCAGCCTAACAGCGGGATATGGCTACAATGAGCAGTTCTTC. Complete variable domain (other parts from reference TRBV28 and TRBJ2-1): DVKVTQSSRYLVKRTGEKVFLECVQDMDHENMFWYRQDPGLGLRLIYFSYDVKMKEKGDIPEGYSVSREKKERFSLILESASTNQTSMYLCASLTAGYGYNEQFFGPGTRLTVL.

The chain carries TRBV28 and TRBJ2-3; a possible D gene is TRBD2 (6 bases). Germline V gene sequence: CDR1 MDHEN, CDR2 SYDVKM. The CDR3 totals 16 residues. Trimming removed 5 bases at V and 3 bases at J, with 18 bases between. The CDR3 DNA follows: TGTGCCAGCAGTCCCCGTGGATGGAGCGGGACAGATACGCAGTATTTT. This gives the protein CASSPRGWSGTDTQYF.

V and J are TRBV24-1 and TRBJ2-3, with D perhaps matching TRBD2 (5 bases). CDR1 is KGHDR, CDR2 SFDVKD, per germline. CDR3 length equals 16 residues. V lost 5 bases, J lost 3 bases, and 17 bases lay in between. The CDR3 reads CATSAARVLQTDTQYF. The CDR3, as DNA: TGTGCCACCAGTGCCGCGCGGGTTCTGCAGACAGATACGCAGTATTTT.

The chain couples TRBV12-3 or TRBV12-4 to TRBJ1-2; TRBD1 is a possible D gene (5 bases). This CDR3 spans 14 amino acids. The V and J ends lost 3 bases and 7 bases respectively, with 15 bases between them. The CDR3 reads CASSLWGPGSGYTF. CDR3 nucleotides: TGTGCCAGCAGTTTGTGGGGCCCCGGGAGTGGCTACACCTTC.

J is TRBJ2-3 and V is TRBV29-1; the D gene is possibly TRBD2 (5 bases). With 7 bases removed from V and 4 bases from J, the gap between germline ends came to 9 bases. The germline gives CDR1 SQVTM, CDR2 ANQGSEA. This CDR3 has 11 residues. The CDR3: CSALAPDTQYF. DNA for the CDR3: TGCAGCGCGCTAGCCCCAGATACGCAGTATTTT.

Only a few counts were recorded for this clonotype. The chain employs TRBV24-1 and TRBJ1-5; no clear D. The CDR3 length is 15 residues. V was clipped by 5 bases and J by 4 bases, with 14 bases between them. Per germline, CDR1 KGHDR and CDR2 SFDVKD. CDR3: CATSGTGEANQPQHF. In nucleotides, the CDR3 is TGTGCCACCAGTGGAACCGGGGAGGCGAATCAGCCCCAGCATTTT.

The chain combines TRBV20-1 with TRBJ2-3; 8 bases align to TRBD2. Germline V gives CDR1 DFQATT, CDR2 SNEGSKA (reference sequence). CDR3 length: 18 residues. V gave up 0 bases and J gave up 5 bases; unmatched junction bases: 16. CDR3 sequence (DNA): TGCAGTGCTAGAGATTCGTTGGGGGGGATAGCGGGAAGAGATACGCAGTATTTT. Translation: CSARDSLGGIAGRDTQYF.

This rearrangement joins TRBV12-3 or TRBV12-4 to TRBJ2-7; D gene unclear. TRBJ2-5 explains the end of the DNA better; the J call may be wrong. The CDR3 is 13 residues long. The CDR3 here is CASSSKPPWTQYF. Here the CDR3 DNA reads TGTGCCAGCAGTTCCAAACCTCCCTGGACCCAGTACTTC.

The chain recombines TRBV7-2 with TRBJ1-2; 10 positions agree with TRBD1. The CDR3 loop spans 15 amino acids. CDR1 SGHTA and CDR2 FQGNSA come from the germline V gene. V lost 0 bases, J lost 4 bases, and 2 bases stayed unmatched. In DNA, the CDR3 is TGTGCCAGCAGCTTAGCGGGACAGGGGAGCTATGGCTACACCTTC. Translation: CASSLAGQGSYGYTF.

The chain recombines TRBV10-3 with TRBJ2-7, with D tentatively TRBD2 (6 bases). Germline V gives CDR1 ENHRY, CDR2 SYGVKD. This CDR3 has 16 amino acids. V was pared by 0 bases and J by 0 bases, with 12 bases between. CDR3 coding DNA: TGTGCCATCAGTGAGTCGGTGATAGCGGACTCCTACGAGCAGTACTTC. It translates to CAISESVIADSYEQYF.

The V call is TRBV12-3 or TRBV12-4, the J call TRBJ1-5; TRBD1 might be the D (6 bases). The CDR3 runs 15 residues. The germline V and J ends were trimmed by 2 bases and 4 bases, with 12 bases remaining between them. CDR3 DNA: TGTGCCAGCAGTTTAAGAGGGCAGGGGAATCAGCCCCAGCATTTT. It yields the protein CASSLRGQGNQPQHF.

The chain uses TRBV28 and TRBJ2-4; D is perhaps TRBD2 (6 bases). The germline V and J ends were trimmed by 3 bases and 7 bases, with 16 bases remaining between them. The length of the CDR3 is 15 residues. CDR1 is MDHEN, CDR2 SYDVKM, per germline. CDR3 region: CASSLGGRGWNIQYF. The DNA of the CDR3 is TGTGCCAGCAGTTTGGGAGGTAGGGGTTGGAACATTCAGTACTTC. Together with reference TRBV28 and TRBJ2-4, the CDR3 gives the full variable domain: DVKVTQSSRYLVKRTGEKVFLECVQDMDHENMFWYRQDPGLGLRLIYFSYDVKMKEKGDIPEGYSVSREKKERFSLILESASTNQTSMYLCASSLGGRGWNIQYFGAGTRLSVL.

The gene calls are TRBV7-6 and TRBJ2-5, with D possibly matching TRBD2 (5 bases). This CDR3 has 12 amino acids. The germline gives CDR1 SGHVS, CDR2 FNYEAQ. CDR3 DNA sequence: TGTGAGACGAGGGTGCACCAAGAGACCCAGTACTTC. Protein: CETRVHQETQYF.

This chain connects TRBV9 to TRBJ1-2; 9 nucleotides match TRBD1. From germline, CDR1 is SGDLS and CDR2 YYNGEE. Trimming took 3 bases from V and 6 from J; bases not matched to a gene: 9. This CDR3 has 15 amino acids. CDR3 amino acids: CASSAPRDRANGYTF. DNA of the CDR3: TGTGCCAGCAGCGCCCCCCGGGACAGGGCTAATGGCTACACCTTC.

The CDR3 DNA is TGTGCCAGCAGCGCCCTGATACAGGGAGGAACTAATGAAAAACTGTTTTTT. This encodes CASSALIQGGTNEKLFF. V gene TRBV9 combines with J gene TRBJ1-4; tentatively, D is TRBD1 (6 bases). V was shortened by 3 bases and J by 1 base, with 16 bases between the two germline ends. CDR1 and CDR2 (germline): SGDLS, YYNGEE. The CDR3 has 17 amino acids. Full variable domain (outside the CDR3, taken from reference TRBV9 and TRBJ1-4): DSGVTQTPKHLITATGQRVTLRCSPRSGDLSVYWYQQSLDQGLQFLIQYYNGEERAKGNILERFSAQQFPDLHSELNLSSLELGDSALYFCASSALIQGGTNEKLFFGSGTQLSVL.

This clonotype was counted a few times. The V and J genes are TRBV20-1 and TRBJ2-1; 8 bases are a match to TRBD2. CDR1 and CDR2 (germline): DFQATT, SNEGSKA (reference sequence). V gave up 7 bases and J gave up 7 bases; unmatched junction bases: 9. The CDR3 contains 13 residues. The CDR3 sequence is CSVLPGGGNEQFF. In nucleotides, the CDR3 is TGCAGTGTATTGCCCGGGGGGGGGAATGAGCAGTTCTTC.

V usage is TRBV7-2 and J usage is TRBJ2-5; D call uncertain. Germline V gene data show CDR1 as SGHTA and CDR2 as FQGNSA. This CDR3 contains 14 residues. The germline V and J ends were trimmed by 5 bases and 5 bases, with 15 bases remaining between them. The CDR3 coding sequence is TGTGCCAGCAGCCCCTCCACCGGGTTGGAGACCCAGTACTTC. Protein product: CASSPSTGLETQYF.

V is TRBV20-1 and J is TRBJ2-4, with 7 bases identical to TRBD2. The CDR3 covers 15 residues. Germline values: CDR1 DFQATT, CDR2 SNEGSKA (reference sequence). The V segment lost 4 bases and the J segment 1 base; nucleotides outside the gene matches: 7. The CDR3 DNA reads as TGCAGTGCTAACTCGGGAGGACTCGCCAAAAACATTCAGTACTTC. It codes for CSANSGGLAKNIQYF.